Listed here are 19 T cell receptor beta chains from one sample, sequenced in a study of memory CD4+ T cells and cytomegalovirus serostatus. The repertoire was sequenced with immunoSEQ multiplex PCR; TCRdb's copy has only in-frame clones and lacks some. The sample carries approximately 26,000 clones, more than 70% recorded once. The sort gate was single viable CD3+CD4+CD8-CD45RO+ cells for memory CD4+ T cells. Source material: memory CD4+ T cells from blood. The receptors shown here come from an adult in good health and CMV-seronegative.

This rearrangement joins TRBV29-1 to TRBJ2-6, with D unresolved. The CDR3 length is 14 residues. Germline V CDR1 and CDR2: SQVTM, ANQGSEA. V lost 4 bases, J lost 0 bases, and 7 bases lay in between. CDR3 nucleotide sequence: TGCAGCGTTGGGTTACGCTCTGGGGCCAACGTCCTGACTTTC. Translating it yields CSVGLRSGANVLTF.

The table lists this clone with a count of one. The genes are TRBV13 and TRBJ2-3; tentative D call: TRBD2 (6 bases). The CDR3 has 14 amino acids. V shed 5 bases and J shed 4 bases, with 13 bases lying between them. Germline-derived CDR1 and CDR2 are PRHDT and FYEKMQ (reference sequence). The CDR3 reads CASSPPLAPDTQYF. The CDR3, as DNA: TGTGCCAGCAGCCCACCCCTAGCGCCAGATACGCAGTATTTT.

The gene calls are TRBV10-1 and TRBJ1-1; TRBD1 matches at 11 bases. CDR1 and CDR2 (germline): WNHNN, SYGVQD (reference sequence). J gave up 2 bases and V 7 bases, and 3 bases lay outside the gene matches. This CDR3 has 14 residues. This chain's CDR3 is CASKGQGENTEAFF. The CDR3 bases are TGCGCCAGCAAGGGACAGGGGGAAAACACTGAAGCTTTCTTT.

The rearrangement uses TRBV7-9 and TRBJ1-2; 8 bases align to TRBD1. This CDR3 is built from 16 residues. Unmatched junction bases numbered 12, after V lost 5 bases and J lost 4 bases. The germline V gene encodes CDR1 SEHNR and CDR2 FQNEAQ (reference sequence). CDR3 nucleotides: TGTGCCAGCAGCCCTTATGGGGACAGGCCTACCTATGGCTACACCTTC. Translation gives CASSPYGDRPTYGYTF.

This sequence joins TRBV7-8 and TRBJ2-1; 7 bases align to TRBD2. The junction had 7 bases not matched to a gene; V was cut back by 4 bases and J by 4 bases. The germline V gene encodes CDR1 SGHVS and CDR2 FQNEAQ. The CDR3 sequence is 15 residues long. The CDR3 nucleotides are TGTGCCAGCAGCTCTGGGGGGGTGGGTTACAATGAGCAGTTCTTC. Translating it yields CASSSGGVGYNEQFF.

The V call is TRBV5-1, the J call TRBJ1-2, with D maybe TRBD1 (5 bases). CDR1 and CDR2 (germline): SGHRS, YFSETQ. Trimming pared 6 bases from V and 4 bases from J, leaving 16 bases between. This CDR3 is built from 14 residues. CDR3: CASKQEVTSYGYTF. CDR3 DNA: TGCGCCAGCAAACAGGAGGTTACTTCCTATGGCTACACCTTC.

The CDR3 sequence is CACTLGEGTPLHF. As DNA, the CDR3 is TGTGCCTGCACCCTGGGGGAGGGGACCCCCCTCCACTTT. The chain combines TRBV30 with TRBJ1-6, with D tentatively TRBD1 (5 bases). The CDR3 has 13 residues. Trimming took off 6 bases at V and 13 bases at J, with 19 bases between the two ends. Germline lookup yields CDR1 GTSNPN and CDR2 SVGIG (reference sequence).

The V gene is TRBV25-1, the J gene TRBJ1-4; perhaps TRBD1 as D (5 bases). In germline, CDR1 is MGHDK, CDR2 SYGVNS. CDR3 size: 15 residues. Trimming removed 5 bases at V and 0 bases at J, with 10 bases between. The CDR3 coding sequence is TGTGCCAGCAGTCTTTCAGGGTCAACTAATGAAAAACTGTTTTTT. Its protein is CASSLSGSTNEKLFF.

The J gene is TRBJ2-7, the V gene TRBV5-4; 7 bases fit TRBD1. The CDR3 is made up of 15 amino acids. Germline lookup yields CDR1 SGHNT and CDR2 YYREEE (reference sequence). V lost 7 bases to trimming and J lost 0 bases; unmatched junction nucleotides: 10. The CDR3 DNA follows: TGTGCCAGCCCCGGACAGGCCCTTCCCTCCTACGAGCAGTACTTC. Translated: CASPGQALPSYEQYF.

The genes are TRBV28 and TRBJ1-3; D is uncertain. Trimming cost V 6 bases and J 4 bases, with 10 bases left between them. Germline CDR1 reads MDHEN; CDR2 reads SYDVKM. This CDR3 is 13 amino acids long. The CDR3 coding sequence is TGTGCCAGCAGGGGCGGGTCGGGAAACACCATATATTTT. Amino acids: CASRGGSGNTIYF.

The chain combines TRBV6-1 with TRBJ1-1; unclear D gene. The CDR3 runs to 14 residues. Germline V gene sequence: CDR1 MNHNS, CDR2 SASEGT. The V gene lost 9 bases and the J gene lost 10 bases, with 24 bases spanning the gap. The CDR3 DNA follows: TGTGCCAGTCTAAGGGATGGTCTTGGCGAATTAGCTTTCTTT. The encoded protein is CASLRDGLGELAFF.

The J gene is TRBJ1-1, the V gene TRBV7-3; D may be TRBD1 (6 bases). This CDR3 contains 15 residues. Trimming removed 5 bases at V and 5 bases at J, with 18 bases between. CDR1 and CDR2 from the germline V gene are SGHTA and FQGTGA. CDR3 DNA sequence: TGTGCCAGCAGCCCCCTAACTCCAGGGGAGACTGAAGCTTTCTTT. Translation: CASSPLTPGETEAFF. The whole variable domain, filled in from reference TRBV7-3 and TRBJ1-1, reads GAGVSQTPSNKVTEKGKYVELRCDPISGHTALYWYRQSLGQGPEFLIYFQGTGAADDSGLPNDRFFAVRPEGSVSTLKIQRTERGDSAVYLCASSPLTPGETEAFFGQGTRLTVV.

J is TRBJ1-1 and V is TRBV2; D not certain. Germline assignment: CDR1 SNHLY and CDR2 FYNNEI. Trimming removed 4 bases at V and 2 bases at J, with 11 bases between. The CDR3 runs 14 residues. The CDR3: CASSVENTNTEAFF. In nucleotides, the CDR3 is TGTGCCAGCAGTGTGGAAAACACTAACACTGAAGCTTTCTTT.

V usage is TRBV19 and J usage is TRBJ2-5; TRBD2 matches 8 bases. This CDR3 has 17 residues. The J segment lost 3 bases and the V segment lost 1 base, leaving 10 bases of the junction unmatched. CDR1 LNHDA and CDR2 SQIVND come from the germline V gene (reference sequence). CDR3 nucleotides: TGTGCCAGTAGTATAGCAGAGCGGGGGTCGTCTAAAGAGACCCAGTACTTC. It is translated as CASSIAERGSSKETQYF.

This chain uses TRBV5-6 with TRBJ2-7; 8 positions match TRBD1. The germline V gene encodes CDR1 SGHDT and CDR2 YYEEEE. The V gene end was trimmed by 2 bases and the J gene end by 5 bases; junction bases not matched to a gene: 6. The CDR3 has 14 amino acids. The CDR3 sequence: CASSFLPGGHEQYF. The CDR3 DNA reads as TGTGCCAGCAGCTTTCTGCCAGGGGGCCACGAGCAGTACTTC.

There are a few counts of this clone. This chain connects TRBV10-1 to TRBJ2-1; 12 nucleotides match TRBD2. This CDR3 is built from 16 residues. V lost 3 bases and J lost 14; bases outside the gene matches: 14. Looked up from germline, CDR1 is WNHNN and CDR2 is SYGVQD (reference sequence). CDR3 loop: CASSERVGLAGGPKFF. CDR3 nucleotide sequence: TGCGCCAGCAGTGAACGAGTTGGGCTAGCGGGGGGGCCAAAGTTCTTC.

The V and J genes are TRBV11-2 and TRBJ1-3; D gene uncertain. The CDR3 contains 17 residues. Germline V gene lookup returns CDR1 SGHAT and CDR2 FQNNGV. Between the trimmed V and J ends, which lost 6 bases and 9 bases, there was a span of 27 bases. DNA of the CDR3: TGTGCCAGCAGGCCAGATTCGAGGTCAGGAGAACGGAGCACCATATATTTT. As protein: CASRPDSRSGERSTIYF.

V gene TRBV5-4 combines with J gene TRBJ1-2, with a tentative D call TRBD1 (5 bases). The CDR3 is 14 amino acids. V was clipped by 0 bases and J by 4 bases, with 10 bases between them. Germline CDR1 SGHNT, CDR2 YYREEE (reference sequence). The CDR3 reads CASSLDRGSYGYTF. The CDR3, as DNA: TGTGCCAGCAGCTTGGACCGGGGCAGCTATGGCTACACCTTC.

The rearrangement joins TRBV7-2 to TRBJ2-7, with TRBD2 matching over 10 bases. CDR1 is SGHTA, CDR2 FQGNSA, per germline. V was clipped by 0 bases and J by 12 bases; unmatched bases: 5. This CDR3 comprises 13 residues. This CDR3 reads CASSLAGSGGLYF. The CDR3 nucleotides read TGTGCCAGCAGCTTAGCGGGTAGCGGGGGGCTGTACTTC.